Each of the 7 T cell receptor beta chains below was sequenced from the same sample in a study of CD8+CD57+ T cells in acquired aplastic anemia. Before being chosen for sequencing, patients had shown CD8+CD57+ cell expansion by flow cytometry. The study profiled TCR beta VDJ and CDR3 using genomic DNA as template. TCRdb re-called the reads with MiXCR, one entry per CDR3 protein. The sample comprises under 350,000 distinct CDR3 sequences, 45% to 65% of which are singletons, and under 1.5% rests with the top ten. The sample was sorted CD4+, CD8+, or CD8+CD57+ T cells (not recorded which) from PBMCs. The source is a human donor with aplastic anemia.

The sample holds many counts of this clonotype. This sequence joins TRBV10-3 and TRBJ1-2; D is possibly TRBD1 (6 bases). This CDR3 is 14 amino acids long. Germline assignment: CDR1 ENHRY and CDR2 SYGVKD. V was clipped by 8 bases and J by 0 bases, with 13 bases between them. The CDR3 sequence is CAIGQYDTNYGYTF. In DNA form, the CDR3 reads TGTGCCATCGGACAGTATGATACTAACTATGGCTACACCTTC.

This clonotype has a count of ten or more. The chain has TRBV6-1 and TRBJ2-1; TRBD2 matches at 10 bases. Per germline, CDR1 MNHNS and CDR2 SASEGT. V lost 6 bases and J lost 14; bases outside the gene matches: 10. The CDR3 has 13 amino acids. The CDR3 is CASRTLAGETKFF. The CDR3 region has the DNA TGTGCCAGCAGGACTCTAGCGGGAGAGACTAAGTTCTTC.

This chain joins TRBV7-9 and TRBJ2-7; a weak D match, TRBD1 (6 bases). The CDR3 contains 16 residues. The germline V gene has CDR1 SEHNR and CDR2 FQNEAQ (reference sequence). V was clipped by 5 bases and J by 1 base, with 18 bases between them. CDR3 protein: CASSQARSGASYEQYF. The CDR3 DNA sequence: TGTGCCAGCAGCCAAGCCCGGTCAGGGGCGTCCTACGAGCAGTACTTC.

DNA for the CDR3: TGTGCCAGCAGTTACTCTTCGGTCACCCCAAACCTCAATACGCAGTATTTT. Its translation: CASSYSSVTPNLNTQYF. The rearrangement uses TRBV6-5 and TRBJ2-3; D is unclear. CDR3 length: 17 residues. Germline lookup yields CDR1 MNHEY and CDR2 SVGAGI. Between the trimmed V and J ends, which lost 0 bases and 7 bases, there was a span of 20 bases.

Here the CDR3 DNA reads TGTGCCAGCAGACCAGTGGTTACCACAGATACGCAGTATTTT. The encoded protein is CASRPVVTTDTQYF. The J gene is TRBJ2-3, the V gene TRBV7-9; D gene unclear. The ends were cut back, 6 bases at V and 2 bases at J, with 12 bases in the middle. The germline V gene has CDR1 SEHNR and CDR2 FQNEAQ (reference sequence). The CDR3 covers 14 residues.

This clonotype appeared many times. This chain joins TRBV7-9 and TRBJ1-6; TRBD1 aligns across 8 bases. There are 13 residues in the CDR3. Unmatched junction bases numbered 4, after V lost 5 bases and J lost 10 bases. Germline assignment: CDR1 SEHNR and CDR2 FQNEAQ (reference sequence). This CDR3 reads CASSPGQGSPLHF. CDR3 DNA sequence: TGTGCCAGCAGCCCAGGACAGGGATCACCCCTCCACTTT.

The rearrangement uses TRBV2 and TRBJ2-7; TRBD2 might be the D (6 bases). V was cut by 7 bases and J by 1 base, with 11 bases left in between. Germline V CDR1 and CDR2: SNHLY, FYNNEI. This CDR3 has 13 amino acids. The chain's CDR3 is CASNMEGSYEQYF. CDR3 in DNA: TGTGCCAGCAATATGGAGGGGTCCTACGAGCAGTACTTC.